This entry lists 31 T cell receptor beta chains sequenced from one sample in a study of cytomegalovirus exposure and HLA in healthy donors. The PCR made use of 60 Vbeta and 13 Jbeta primers. Sequencing used immunoSEQ multiplex PCR; TCRdb keeps in-frame clones, though not all of them. This table has about 130,000 clones, 65% to 75% appearing once. The sequencing sample was made of PBMCs. The receptors stem from a middle-aged man in good health and CMV-seropositive.

The chain's CDR3 is CASSLGSGGNYGYTF. The CDR3 DNA sequence: TGTGCCAGCAGTTTAGGTTCAGGAGGTAACTATGGCTACACCTTC. The chain uses TRBV27 and TRBJ1-2; no clear D gene. The CDR3 extends over 15 amino acids. Per germline, CDR1 MNHEY and CDR2 SMNVEV (reference sequence). V was cut by 2 bases and J by 1 base, with 11 bases left in between.

J is TRBJ1-1 and V is TRBV18; 8 bases agree with TRBD1. Germline CDR1 and CDR2: KGHSH and LQKENI. Germline trimming cut 3 bases from V and 0 bases from J; bases unmatched to any gene: 0. This CDR3 is 14 amino acids long. CDR3 residues: CASSPTGVNTEAFF. CDR3 in DNA: TGTGCCAGCTCACCGACAGGGGTGAACACTGAAGCTTTCTTT.

V is TRBV7-9 and J is TRBJ1-2; 7 nucleotides align to TRBD1. V dropped 5 bases and J dropped 4; count of bases not matched to a gene: 10. The CDR3 covers 15 residues. Germline CDR1 reads SEHNR; CDR2 reads FQNEAQ (reference sequence). CDR3 bases: TGTGCCAGCAGCAACTCGGGACAGAGAACCTATGGCTACACCTTC. Protein: CASSNSGQRTYGYTF.

This chain uses TRBV7-6 with TRBJ1-4, with 9 bases aligning to TRBD1. The CDR3 has 15 residues. Germline V gene data show CDR1 as SGHVS and CDR2 as FNYEAQ. After removal of 1 base from V and 8 bases from J, the junction contained 5 bases not matched to a gene. This chain's CDR3 is CASSLGGTGIEKLFF. The DNA for the CDR3 is TGTGCCAGCAGCTTAGGAGGGACAGGGATAGAAAAACTGTTTTTT.

V usage is TRBV2 and J usage is TRBJ1-4; the match to TRBD1 covers 10 bases. Looked up from germline, CDR1 is SNHLY and CDR2 is FYNNEI. CDR3 length equals 17 residues. J gave up 6 bases and V 6 bases, and 13 bases lay outside the gene matches. CDR3: CASRAHRAGTGDEKLFF. Written as DNA, the CDR3 is TGTGCCAGCAGAGCCCATCGAGCCGGGACAGGGGATGAAAAACTGTTTTTT.

V usage is TRBV5-1 and J usage is TRBJ1-5; 9 nucleotides agree with TRBD1. This CDR3 has 14 residues. With V trimmed by 2 bases and J by 7 bases, 4 bases remained unmatched. CDR1 SGHRS and CDR2 YFSETQ come from the germline V gene. In DNA form, the CDR3 reads TGCGCCAGCAGCTTAGACAGGGGGGACCAGCCCCAGCATTTT. It is translated as CASSLDRGDQPQHF.

The chain combines TRBV28 with TRBJ2-1; D gene unclear. With 3 bases removed from V and 5 bases from J, the gap between germline ends came to 5 bases. Germline loops: CDR1 MDHEN, CDR2 SYDVKM. The length of the CDR3 is 12 residues. The CDR3 DNA sequence: TGTGCCAGCAGTTTTGGGCACAATGAGCAGTTCTTC. Encoded protein: CASSFGHNEQFF.

This chain joins TRBV6-6 and TRBJ1-5; TRBD1 matches at 8 bases. J was trimmed by 3 bases and V by 8 bases; bases with no gene match: 9. Germline lookup yields CDR1 MNHNY and CDR2 SVGAGI (reference sequence). The CDR3 totals 15 residues. This chain's CDR3 is CASEPSGGFNQPQHF. Written as DNA, the CDR3 is TGTGCCAGCGAACCTTCAGGGGGCTTCAATCAGCCCCAGCATTTT.

J is TRBJ2-7 and V is TRBV5-1; TRBD1 agrees at 7 bases. The J segment lost 3 bases and the V segment lost 0 bases, leaving 6 bases of the junction unmatched. CDR3 size: 15 residues. Germline V gene lookup returns CDR1 SGHRS and CDR2 YFSETQ. This chain's CDR3 is CASSLGDSIRYEQYF. CDR3 coding DNA: TGCGCCAGCAGCTTGGGGGACAGCATCCGCTACGAGCAGTACTTC.

This clone showed up just a few times. The chain recombines TRBV2 with TRBJ1-1; D may be TRBD1 (5 bases). The CDR3 totals 16 residues. Germline loops: CDR1 SNHLY, CDR2 FYNNEI. V shed 2 bases and J shed 5 bases, with 18 bases lying between them. The CDR3 is CASSEWGRARGTEAFF. The CDR3 DNA follows: TGTGCCAGCAGTGAATGGGGCAGGGCGAGAGGAACTGAAGCTTTCTTT.

The chain uses TRBV11-1 and TRBJ2-7; no definite D call. V lost 7 bases, J lost 2 bases, and 15 bases lay in between. The CDR3 runs to 14 residues. The germline gives CDR1 SGHAT, CDR2 FQDESV (reference sequence). CDR3 coding DNA: TGTGCCAGCACCACACCACTAAAGCCCTACGAGCAGTACTTC. It translates to CASTTPLKPYEQYF.

The rearrangement uses TRBV2 and TRBJ2-5, with D tentatively TRBD2 (7 bases). CDR1 and CDR2 (germline): SNHLY, FYNNEI. Trimming removed 6 bases at V and 5 bases at J, with 22 bases between. The CDR3 length is 16 residues. CDR3 sequence: CASRTPGGRGSETQYF. The CDR3 region has the DNA TGTGCCAGCAGAACCCCGGGAGGCAGGGGTTCGGAGACCCAGTACTTC. The full variable domain, in which reference TRBV2 and TRBJ2-5 provide the parts outside the CDR3, is EPEVTQTPSHQVTQMGQEVILRCVPISNHLYFYWYRQILGQKVEFLVSFYNNEISEKSEIFDDQFSVERPDGSNFTLKIRSTKLEDSAMYFCASRTPGGRGSETQYFGPGTRLLVL.

The J gene is TRBJ1-1, the V gene TRBV7-9; the D gene is possibly TRBD1 (6 bases). Germline loops: CDR1 SEHNR, CDR2 FQNEAQ (reference sequence). The CDR3 contains 15 residues. V lost 0 bases to trimming and J lost 0 bases, with 8 bases between them. CDR3 residues: CASSLARQVNTEAFF. For the CDR3, the DNA is TGTGCCAGCAGCTTAGCTCGACAGGTGAACACTGAAGCTTTCTTT. Supplemented by reference TRBV7-9 and TRBJ1-1, the full variable domain reads DTGVSQNPRHKITKRGQNVTFRCDPISEHNRLYWYRQTLGQGPEFLTYFQNEAQLEKSRLLSDRFSAERPKGSFSTLEIQRTEQGDSAMYLCASSLARQVNTEAFFGQGTRLTVV.

The chain couples TRBV10-3 to TRBJ1-2; 8 nucleotides align to TRBD1. The CDR3 has 19 residues. The V and J ends lost 3 bases and 0 bases, in that order; junction bases with no gene match: 15. Germline V lookup: CDR1 ENHRY, CDR2 SYGVKD. The CDR3 sequence: CAISDPLGRGPVTNYGYTF. For the CDR3, the DNA is TGTGCCATCAGTGACCCCCTGGGCAGGGGGCCTGTTACTAACTATGGCTACACCTTC.

The V gene is TRBV27, the J gene TRBJ1-2; maybe TRBD1 (5 bases). Germline CDR1 is MNHEY and CDR2 is SMNVEV (reference sequence). The CDR3 runs 15 residues. V lost 8 bases and J 6 bases, leaving 22 bases between the germline ends. CDR3 region: CASFSLGRVKDGYTF. DNA of the CDR3: TGTGCCAGCTTCTCCTTGGGCAGGGTAAAGGATGGCTACACCTTC.

The chain carries TRBV11-1 and TRBJ2-5; the D gene is possibly TRBD1 (5 bases). This CDR3 spans 13 amino acids. CDR1 SGHAT and CDR2 FQDESV come from the germline V gene (reference sequence). V was pared by 8 bases and J by 4 bases, with 14 bases between. CDR3 coding DNA: TGTGCCAGCGGGTTGGAAGGGGTAGAGACCCAGTACTTC. Amino acid sequence: CASGLEGVETQYF.

This rearrangement joins TRBV6-5 to TRBJ2-7; D possibly corresponds to TRBD1 (5 bases). The CDR3 runs to 12 residues. Trimming took off 10 bases at V and 6 bases at J, with 16 bases between the two ends. Germline lookup yields CDR1 MNHEY and CDR2 SVGAGI. The CDR3 protein is CATGPRVGEQYF. CDR3 DNA sequence: TGTGCCACCGGCCCCAGGGTCGGCGAGCAGTACTTC.

This chain connects TRBV6-6 to TRBJ2-2; D not certain. CDR1 is MNHNY and CDR2 is SVGAGI in the germline V gene (reference sequence). This CDR3 spans 12 amino acids. Trimming cost V 7 bases and J 0 bases, with 3 bases left between them. This chain's CDR3 is CASNTNTGELFF. The CDR3 DNA reads as TGTGCCAGCAATACGAACACCGGGGAGCTGTTTTTT.

The rearrangement uses TRBV28 and TRBJ2-7, with TRBD2 as a possible D gene (5 bases). CDR3 length equals 13 residues. Per germline, CDR1 MDHEN and CDR2 SYDVKM. Trimming left V 3 bases short and J 0 bases short, with 6 bases between. The chain's CDR3 is CASSLRASYEQYF. The CDR3 DNA reads TGTGCCAGCAGTTTGCGGGCCTCCTACGAGCAGTACTTC.

This chain's CDR3 is CASSEARVSGYTF. The CDR3 coding sequence is TGTGCCAGCAGTGAAGCCCGGGTGAGCGGCTACACCTTC. The chain recombines TRBV6-1 with TRBJ1-2; D is unclear. This CDR3 comprises 13 residues. V lost 0 bases, J lost 8 bases, and 10 bases lay in between. The germline CDR1 and CDR2 sequences are MNHNS and SASEGT.

For this clone: The junction differs from germline at one of its ends, possibly a read error. The DNA of the CDR3 is TGTGCCAGCAGCGATCTGACAGGGGTGGTTCTTTTT. Its protein product is CASSDLTGVVLF. The rearrangement links TRBV9 to TRBJ2-2; 8 nucleotides line up with TRBD1. CDR3 length: 12 residues. Germline-derived CDR1 and CDR2 are SGDLS and YYNGEE. Full variable domain (rest looked up from reference TRBV9 and TRBJ2-2): DSGVTQTPKHLITATGQRVTLRCSPRSGDLSVYWYQQSLDQGLQFLIQYYNGEERAKGNILERFSAQQFPDLHSELNLSSLELGDSALYFCASSDLTGVVLFGEGSRLTVL.

V usage is TRBV28 and J usage is TRBJ2-7; D unresolved. The CDR3 runs 14 residues. V was clipped by 7 bases and J by 4 bases, with 17 bases between them. Germline V gene data show CDR1 as MDHEN and CDR2 as SYDVKM. CDR3 DNA: TGTGCCAGCAATTTGGCCGTCCCATCTTACGAGCAGTACTTC. Translated: CASNLAVPSYEQYF.

This chain uses TRBV4-2 with TRBJ2-1; 11 bases are shared with TRBD2. The CDR3 consists of 15 residues. Looked up from germline, CDR1 is LGHNA and CDR2 is YNFKEQ. J was trimmed by 14 bases and V by 3 bases; bases with no gene match: 12. The CDR3 nucleotides read TGTGCCAGCAGCCAGGGGCGGGGGACTAGCGGACCTAAGTTCTTC. Its translation is CASSQGRGTSGPKFF.

The J gene is TRBJ2-7, the V gene TRBV4-1; perhaps TRBD1 as D (5 bases). Between the trimmed V and J ends, which lost 9 bases and 6 bases, there was a span of 24 bases. Germline CDR1 reads MGHRA; CDR2 reads YSYEKL. This CDR3 has 15 amino acids. CDR3 protein: CASSVRDSGIFEQYF. Written as DNA, the CDR3 is TGCGCCAGTTCAGTCCGTGACAGTGGAATTTTCGAGCAGTACTTC.

This chain connects TRBV7-8 to TRBJ1-3; D unresolved. Trimming left V 4 bases short and J 6 bases short, with 10 bases between. Germline V gene sequence: CDR1 SGHVS, CDR2 FQNEAQ. The CDR3 loop spans 13 amino acids. CDR3 amino acids: CASSSTGLNTIYF. CDR3 DNA: TGTGCCAGCAGCTCGACCGGGTTAAACACCATATATTTT.

The chain recombines TRBV5-1 with TRBJ2-5, with TRBD2 matching 13 bases. Germline CDR1 reads SGHRS; CDR2 reads YFSETQ. The length of the CDR3 is 16 residues. V shed 4 bases, J shed 1 base, and the junction held 4 bases outside the gene matches. The CDR3 DNA follows: TGCGCCAGCAGCGAAACTAGCGGGGGGGCCCAAGAGACCCAGTACTTC. Its protein product is CASSETSGGAQETQYF.

This chain connects TRBV6-1 to TRBJ1-2; D gene ambiguous. This CDR3 is built from 12 residues. Trimming removed 8 bases at V and 4 bases at J, with 11 bases between. Per the germline V gene, CDR1 is MNHNS and CDR2 is SASEGT. CDR3 nucleotide sequence: TGTGCCAGCGCCTCGGGTAGCTATGGCTACACCTTC. Translated, it gives CASASGSYGYTF.

This clone was detected once. The chain is built from TRBV12-5 and TRBJ2-3, with 9 bases lining up with TRBD1. The junction had 0 bases not matched to a gene; V was cut back by 1 base and J by 1 base. The V gene's germline CDR1 is LGHNT and CDR2 FRNRAP. The CDR3 is 15 amino acids. The CDR3 region is CASGLGTGGTDTQYF. CDR3 nucleotide sequence: TGTGCTAGTGGTTTGGGGACAGGGGGCACAGATACGCAGTATTTT.

V gene TRBV19 combines with J gene TRBJ2-7; tentatively, D is TRBD2 (6 bases). The CDR3 runs to 13 residues. Trimming pared 3 bases from V and 1 base from J, leaving 7 bases between. Germline CDR1 is LNHDA and CDR2 is SQIVND (reference sequence). The CDR3, as DNA: TGTGCCAGTAGTATTGGGAGGTCCTACGAGCAGTACTTC. Amino acids: CASSIGRSYEQYF.

The CDR3 here is CASSLTGRGNTEAFF. The CDR3 region has the DNA TGTGCCAGCAGTCTTACAGGGAGGGGGAACACTGAAGCTTTCTTT. The chain links TRBV6-5 to TRBJ1-1, with a possible D match to TRBD1 (6 bases). The CDR3 extends over 15 amino acids. Germline V lookup: CDR1 MNHEY, CDR2 SVGAGI. The V end lost 5 bases, the J end lost 1 base, and 14 bases lay between the germline ends.

In this sample, this clone turned up once. The rearrangement joins TRBV7-2 to TRBJ2-3; the D gene is possibly TRBD2 (6 bases). This CDR3 has 16 residues. Germline V gene lookup returns CDR1 SGHTA and CDR2 FQGNSA. Trimming took off 3 bases at V and 4 bases at J, with 17 bases between the two ends. CDR3: CASSFSLAAHADTQYF. The CDR3 DNA follows: TGTGCCAGCAGCTTCTCACTAGCAGCCCACGCAGATACGCAGTATTTT.